This TCR beta chain stems from a study of neurological immune-mediated disorders (dated by TCRdb to between 2018 and 2021). About the study as a whole: Among the approximately 34 multiple sclerosis patients, approximately 30 had relapsing-remitting MS and 3 had secondary progressive MS. Peripheral blood TCR-beta repertoires from HTLV-I-associated myelopathy (HAM/TSP) patients, multiple sclerosis patients and healthy controls were compared by UMI-based sequencing. The cohort included 60 to 70 subjects: approximately 15 with HAM/TSP, about 34 with multiple sclerosis, and approximately 20 healthy controls. Alongside PBMC samples, the set of approximately 100 TCR-beta libraries contained longitudinal samples, technical triplicates, and paired CD4+ and CD8+ T-cell subsets that had been sorted. The investigation overall reported the following: Expanded clones from different subjects shared no identical CDR3 amino acid sequences, which suggests that TCR-beta repertoires were private in all groups. The highest TCR clonal expansion was observed in HAM/TSP patients, whereas the lowest was observed in MS patients, even when compared with healthy controls. Phylogenetic analysis grouped repertoires from 18 of 34 MS patients into a cluster of related CDR3 sequences, suggesting a possible repertoire-level signature. The MS cluster was not associated with any clinical or MRI features, and the authors stated that larger cohorts are needed.

cDNA synthesis used template-switch 5'RACE with a primer carrying a 10-nucleotide random unique molecular identifier tagging each TCR transcript. Every sequencing run covered 15-18 subjects and yielded more than 160 million TCR-beta sequences. The RNeasy kit was used to extract total RNA. The KAPA Real-time Library Amplification kit was used to amplify TCR-beta VDJ regions with primers for the TCR constant region and the 5'RACE anchor. A first PCR added sample indexes and Illumina adaptors, after which a second PCR increased the library yield. After purification with Ampure beads, the TCR product of roughly 650 bp was size-selected on a 2% E-gel SizeSelection system. Before pooling, library quality was checked on a Bioanalyzer, concentration was measured with Qubit, and libraries were quantified with the Kapa Library Quantification kit. Paired-end 2 x 150 bp sequencing of the libraries was performed on an Illumina HiSeq 2500. To increase sequence diversity, about 23-32% phiX was spiked into each library pool. In the original analysis: The quality-filtered reads were processed with the UMI-based MiGEC pipeline, whose error correction step removed more than 85% of the raw TCR sequences. VDJ genes were aligned to IMGT germline references, and each clonotype was defined by a unique CDR3 amino acid sequence together with V-J genes. Clonal expansion, Shannon diversity and CDR3 relatedness were evaluated with VDJtools (CalcPairwiseDistances, ClusterSamples), while phylogenetic trees were built in CLCbio workbench. Clones with at least 8 unique UMIs were defined as expanded, with this threshold being based on coefficient-of-variation modelling across technical triplicates. TCRdb reprocessing: public reads trimmed at Q25 with fastp, clones called with MiXCR, in-frame beta chains kept. Rows matching on CDR3 protein sequence are summarized as one entry with the most common DNA and genes. The V and J calls shown here were made by TCRdb, not taken from the authors' results. This sample comprises roughly 62,000 distinct CDR3 sequences, about 3.7% of them detected only once. The ten top clones hold around 2.2% of the sample.

The cysteine opens and the phenylalanine closes a CDR3 of 11 amino acids. The CDR3 DNA has 33 bases and is translated from base 1. V sheds 7 bases and J sheds 8 bases, leaving 14 bases between their ends. The germline V gene encodes CDR1 DFQATT and CDR2 SNEGSKA (reference sequence). This clonotype was counted many times. What this receptor recognizes is not known. Base qualities are not recorded, but no much larger clone differs from it by a single base. For unsorted PBMC libraries, 2 million PBMCs were used after storage in RNAlater at -80 degrees C until RNA extraction. Multiple sclerosis patients were enrolled in a US clinical protocol under which disease progression was evaluated by magnetic resonance imaging. Peripheral blood underwent Ficoll-Hypaque density gradient centrifugation to isolate PBMCs, which were then cryopreserved in liquid nitrogen.

Sequenced input: PBMCs. This sequence was found in a woman between 50 and 59 years old with multiple sclerosis. The V and J genes are TRBV20-1 and TRBJ1-2, with the D segment identity uncertain. The DNA is TGCAGTGGGTCCGAGCTGAGCGGCTACACCTTC. It codes for CSGSELSGYTF.